This T cell receptor beta chain was identified in a study of blood T cells in healthy people across ages. For the second PCR, which ran for 7 to 11 cycles, a sample-barcoded 5' primer and a J-beta primer mix were used. TCRdb re-derived calls from the 5' RACE reads in MiXCR, one entry per CDR3 protein. The top ten hold 6.5% to 8.5% of the sample, which has around 1.5 million distinct CDR3 sequences, approximately 59% seen once. Germline V gene sequence: CDR1 SEHNR, CDR2 FQNEAQ (reference sequence). The V gene end was trimmed by 5 bases and the J gene end by 4 bases; junction bases not matched to a gene: 7. This CDR3 has 14 amino acids.

This chain links TRBV7-9 with TRBJ1-1, with 7 bases that match TRBD1. The TCR sequence derives from a man aged 18 to 29 in good health. Sequencing was done on a sample of blood. CDR3 DNA sequence: TGTGCCAGCAGCGGAGACAGGGTTGCCACTGAAGCTTTCTTT. Protein: CASSGDRVATEAFF.